The rows below give T cell receptor beta chains drawn from one sample of a study of response to subunit inactivated influenza vaccine. TCRdb reanalysed the RT-PCR reads using MiXCR and keeps one entry per CDR3 protein. This sample has over 800,000 distinct CDR3 sequences; around 20% occur once, and the top ten carry 10%. Sequenced material: PBMCs from blood, taken roughly 5 days after vaccination. These receptors all come from a man aged 50-59 years who received an inactivated influenza vaccine. Each CDR3 is given with its conserved first and last residue. A D gene is named only where the DNA matches it firmly. Only some rows state a clone size, as once, few, many or a class for expanded clones.

DNA	CDR3	V	size	D	J
TGTGCCATCAGAGACGGGACAAAGAACACTGAAGCTTTCTTT	CAIRDGTKNTEAFF	TRBV10-3	.	.	TRBJ1-1
TGCAGCGTTGACCAGGGGACTTACGAGCAGTACTTC	CSVDQGTYEQYF	TRBV29-1	many	.	TRBJ2-7
TGTGCCAGCAGTTTCCCTGGCGGGTTCAATGAGCAGTTCTTC	CASSFPGGFNEQFF	TRBV28	.	.	TRBJ2-1
TGTGCCAGCAGCGTAGGTACTAGTCCTGATACGCAGTATTTT	CASSVGTSPDTQYF	TRBV9	.	.	TRBJ2-3
TGTGCCAGCAGCTTCTGGACACAGGCGACCCACGAGCAGTACTTC	CASSFWTQATHEQYF	TRBV5-6	.	.	TRBJ2-7
TGTGCCAGCAGCCAGGGGACTAGCGGGGGGGTCCCCAATGAGCAGTTCTTC	CASSQGTSGGVPNEQFF	TRBV4-2	many	TRBD2	TRBJ2-1
TGTGCCAGCAGTTTAGCCCGTTACGATTCCTATGGCTACACCTTC	CASSLARYDSYGYTF	TRBV12-3/TRBV12-4	few	.	TRBJ1-2
TGTGCCAGCAGTTTAGAATTGGAGAATCAGCCCCAGCATTTT	CASSLELENQPQHF	TRBV12-3/TRBV12-4	.	.	TRBJ1-5
TGCGCCAGCAGCCAAGATACGGGGCAAAATTCACCCCTCCACTTT	CASSQDTGQNSPLHF	TRBV4-3	.	.	TRBJ1-6
TGTGCCAGCAGCAACGGTGTCGCTGAAGCTTTCTTT	CASSNGVAEAFF	TRBV6-1	.	.	TRBJ1-1
TGTGCCAGCAGTTCTCTCACAGGGGGTGAGCAGTACTTC	CASSSLTGGEQYF	TRBV27	.	TRBD1	TRBJ2-7
TGTGCCAGCAGCTTAGAGGGACAGGGGGTTCTGGATACGCAGTATTTT	CASSLEGQGVLDTQYF	TRBV7-9	few	TRBD1	TRBJ2-3
TGTGCCAGCAGTTTATCCCTAGAGGGGGGGCGGAGTGAGCAGTTCTTC	CASSLSLEGGRSEQFF	TRBV12-3/TRBV12-4	.	.	TRBJ2-1
TGTGCCAGCGGGGGCCTAAAATACAATGAGCAGTTCTTC	CASGGLKYNEQFF	TRBV27	few	.	TRBJ2-1
TGCAGTGCTAGAACCAGGGGGCTTTTTGGCAATCAGCCCCAGCATTTT	CSARTRGLFGNQPQHF	TRBV20-1	.	TRBD1	TRBJ1-5
TGTGCCAGCAGCTTAACGGGGGAAACCTACAATGAGCAGTTCTTC	CASSLTGETYNEQFF	TRBV7-9	.	.	TRBJ2-1
TGTGCCAGCACCACTCGGACTAGCGTCGATGAGCAGTTCTTC	CASTTRTSVDEQFF	TRBV12-3/TRBV12-4	few	TRBD2	TRBJ2-1
TGTGCCAGCAGCCGCTATGGCTACACCTTC	CASSRYGYTF	TRBV28	.	.	TRBJ1-2
TGCAGTGCCGACACGGGACAGAGCTCCTACAATGAGCAGTTCTTC	CSADTGQSSYNEQFF	TRBV20-1	few	TRBD1	TRBJ2-1
TGCAGTGCCCACTCCTATAGGGATCAAGAGACCCAGTACTTC	CSAHSYRDQETQYF	TRBV20-1	few	.	TRBJ2-5
TGTGCCAGCAGCTTAGAACGGGGGGCTTACACAGATACGCAGTATTTT	CASSLERGAYTDTQYF	TRBV7-2	few	.	TRBJ2-3
TGTGCCAGCAGCTTGGAGGCGACGAGAGGCTACACCTTC	CASSLEATRGYTF	TRBV5-5	few	.	TRBJ1-2
TGTGCCAGCAGCTTGGGGAGCAGTTCCTCCTACAATGAGCAGTTCTTC	CASSLGSSSSYNEQFF	TRBV5-6	.	.	TRBJ2-1
TGCAGTGCTAGAGATTACAGGGGATTGGGTGAAAAACTGTTTTTT	CSARDYRGLGEKLFF	TRBV20-1	.	TRBD1	TRBJ1-4
TGTGCCAGCAGTCGGGACAGGGCCGAGCAGTACTTC	CASSRDRAEQYF	TRBV12-3/TRBV12-4	many	TRBD1	TRBJ2-7
TGTGCCAGCAGTTGGGGACAGGGAGCGGGATATCAGCCCCAGCATTTT	CASSWGQGAGYQPQHF	TRBV6-2/TRBV6-3	.	TRBD1	TRBJ1-5
TGTGCCAGCAGTTTATGGGGTCGGATTGAGAGTGAGCAGTACTTC	CASSLWGRIESEQYF	TRBV28	.	.	TRBJ2-7
TGTGCCAGCAGCTCACAGGCAGAAGGGACTGAAGCTTTCTTT	CASSSQAEGTEAFF	TRBV7-3	many	.	TRBJ1-1
TGCAGCGTCTCCACACAGGGGGGTTCCTACAATGAGCAGTTCTTC	CSVSTQGGSYNEQFF	TRBV29-1	few	TRBD1	TRBJ2-1
TGTGCCAGCAGCGTAGGAGGGAATAGCAATCAGCCCCATCATTTT	CASSVGGNSNQPHHF	TRBV9	.	.	TRBJ1-5
TGTGCCAGCAGCCCGACTAAAACCGGGGAGCTGTTTTTT	CASSPTKTGELFF	TRBV7-8	.	.	TRBJ2-2
TGCGCCAGCAGTGAGTCGTGGGGGACTAGCGGCTACAATGAGCAGTTCTTC	CASSESWGTSGYNEQFF	TRBV10-2	few	TRBD2	TRBJ2-1
TGCAGCGTTGTGACAGGGGGCTCCTACGAGCAGTACTTC	CSVVTGGSYEQYF	TRBV29-1	few	TRBD1	TRBJ2-7
TGCGCCAGCAGCTCAGTACTAGATAGAGAGACCCAGTACTTC	CASSSVLDRETQYF	TRBV5-1	.	.	TRBJ2-5
TGCGCCAGCAGTGACAAACAGGGGGCTGGTAATTCACCCCTCCACTTT	CASSDKQGAGNSPLHF	TRBV10-2	few	TRBD1	TRBJ1-6
TGCGCCAGCAGCTTTAGTGCAGCGGGAGGGCCATTCTCAGATACGCAGTATTTT	CASSFSAAGGPFSDTQYF	TRBV5-1	.	TRBD2	TRBJ2-3
TGTGCCAGCGGTGGTCCCTCCGGCGGGAAGCAAGAGACCCAGTACTTC	CASGGPSGGKQETQYF	TRBV12-3/TRBV12-4	once	.	TRBJ2-5
TGTGCCAGCAGCTTGAACCGGGACCTCAAGCTCAATGAGCAGTTCTTC	CASSLNRDLKLNEQFF	TRBV5-6	.	.	TRBJ2-1
TGTGCCAGCAGTTACCCCGGGAAAGAGACCCAGTACTTC	CASSYPGKETQYF	TRBV6-2/TRBV6-3	few	.	TRBJ2-5
TGCGCCAGCAGCCAAGATGGAGGACAGGGGGACACTGAAGCTTTCTTT	CASSQDGGQGDTEAFF	TRBV4-3	.	TRBD1	TRBJ1-1
TGTGCCAGTAGCATAACCCAGGGGTACGAGCAGTACTTC	CASSITQGYEQYF	TRBV19	.	.	TRBJ2-7
TGTGCCAGCAGCTTAGATAGCGGGGTTTACGAGCAGTACTTC	CASSLDSGVYEQYF	TRBV7-2	.	TRBD2	TRBJ2-7
TGTGCCAGCAGCCCGAACATCGGGGGACAGGGCCGATACGAGCAGTACTTC	CASSPNIGGQGRYEQYF	TRBV5-5	.	TRBD1	TRBJ2-7
TGTGCCAGCAGCTTGGGGTCTGGCTCACAAGAGACCCAGTACTTC	CASSLGSGSQETQYF	TRBV5-6	few	.	TRBJ2-5
TGTGCCAGCAGCTTAGGACCAAGAGCAGGGGGGACACACGAGCAGTACTTC	CASSLGPRAGGTHEQYF	TRBV7-2	.	.	TRBJ2-7
TGTGCCAGCAGTAGGGAGGCCAGCGGAGCTTTCTTT	CASSREASGAFF	TRBV6-1	.	.	TRBJ1-1
TGTGCCAGCAGCTTACGAGGGACTAGCGGTCCCCAGGGTGAGGAGCAGTTCTTC	CASSLRGTSGPQGEEQFF	TRBV11-1	.	TRBD2	TRBJ2-1
TGTGCCAGCTCACCTTCAGGCACCTACGAGCAGTACTTC	CASSPSGTYEQYF	TRBV18	.	.	TRBJ2-7
TGCGCCAGCAGCCAAGATAGCGGGGGGGCGGGTGAGCAGTTCTTC	CASSQDSGGAGEQFF	TRBV4-1	.	TRBD2	TRBJ2-1
TGTGCCAGCAGCTCCGCGCGACAGAACACTGAAGCTTTCTTT	CASSSARQNTEAFF	TRBV7-6	once	.	TRBJ1-1
TGTGCCAGCAGTGGCACCGAAGGTGCCCAGTACTTC	CASSGTEGAQYF	TRBV25-1	few	.	TRBJ2-5
TGCAGCGTGGGGGACAGGGGGGGCACTGAAGCTTTCTTT	CSVGDRGGTEAFF	TRBV29-1	.	TRBD1	TRBJ1-1
TGCAGTGCGCAAAAACTAGCGGGAGCAGGAGATACGCAGTATTTT	CSAQKLAGAGDTQYF	TRBV20-1	.	TRBD2	TRBJ2-3
TGTGCCAGCAGTTACGTAACTAGCGGGGGGGCCAATACGCAGTATTTT	CASSYVTSGGANTQYF	TRBV6-5	few	TRBD2	TRBJ2-3
TGTGCCAGCAGTAACCTCGACAGGGTCACTTGGGCTTTCTTT	CASSNLDRVTWAFF	TRBV28	.	TRBD1	TRBJ1-1
TGCAGTGCTAGAGATGGGCTAGCGGGACGGCGATTAATTGAGCAGTTCTTC	CSARDGLAGRRLIEQFF	TRBV20-1	.	TRBD2	TRBJ2-1
TGTGCCAGCAGTGTCCAGACAGGGGGCGCGCGTTACGAGCAGTACTTC	CASSVQTGGARYEQYF	TRBV12-3/TRBV12-4	many	TRBD1	TRBJ2-7
TGTGCCAGCAGCCCGAAGCGGGGTGAGCAGTTCTTC	CASSPKRGEQFF	TRBV9	few	TRBD2	TRBJ2-1